These 17 T cell receptor beta chains were all obtained from the same sample, sequenced in a study of cytomegalovirus exposure and HLA in healthy donors. The assay was immunoSEQ multiplex PCR, and TCRdb's table has in-frame clones only and misses some. The repertoire has some 130,000 clones, about 94% of them found once; the top ten carry less than 2%. Sequenced: PBMCs. Every receptor here comes from a man younger than 30 in good health and CMV-seropositive.

In DNA form, the CDR3 reads TGTGCCAGCAAACAGGACATTACCCGGGACACTGAAGCTTTCTTT. This sequence encodes CASKQDITRDTEAFF. The rearrangement joins TRBV6-5 to TRBJ1-1; D is possibly TRBD1 (5 bases). From germline, CDR1 is MNHEY and CDR2 SVGAGI. Trimming removed 7 bases from V and 3 bases from J, with 18 bases in between. This CDR3 region has 15 residues.

This clone was recorded once. V gene TRBV6-1 combines with J gene TRBJ2-7; perhaps TRBD1 as D (6 bases). With 4 bases removed from V and 2 bases from J, the gap between germline ends came to 12 bases. There are 14 residues in the CDR3. Per the germline V gene, CDR1 is MNHNS and CDR2 is SASEGT. DNA for the CDR3: TGTGCCAGCAGTGTTCAGGGGTTACCCTACGAGCAGTACTTC. The encoded protein is CASSVQGLPYEQYF.

The sample holds one count of this clone. The chain uses TRBV11-3 and TRBJ2-1; 10 nucleotides match TRBD2. V was clipped by 4 bases and J by 4 bases; unmatched bases: 4. The CDR3 is 15 amino acids. CDR1 is SGHNT and CDR2 is YENEEA in the germline V gene. In nucleotides, the CDR3 is TGTGCCAGCAGCTCTACTAGCGGGGTTTACAATGAGCAGTTCTTC. Protein sequence: CASSSTSGVYNEQFF.

The chain recombines TRBV7-2 with TRBJ1-1; no definite D call. Germline CDR1 is SGHTA and CDR2 is FQGNSA. This CDR3 comprises 15 residues. Trimming stripped 1 base from V and 0 bases from J, with 9 bases between. Written as DNA, the CDR3 is TGTGCCAGCAGCTTAGTGCCTTCTATGAACACTGAAGCTTTCTTT. Translation: CASSLVPSMNTEAFF.

The chain links TRBV2 to TRBJ1-5, with 7 bases aligning to TRBD1. The CDR3 spans 15 residues. CDR1 SNHLY and CDR2 FYNNEI come from the germline V gene. Trimming cost V 5 bases and J 4 bases; bases outside gene matches: 8. CDR3 residues: CASSLQGSANQPQHF. CDR3 in DNA: TGTGCCAGCAGTCTACAGGGGTCCGCTAATCAGCCCCAGCATTTT.

V usage is TRBV9 and J usage is TRBJ2-5; possibly TRBD2 for D (6 bases). V lost 6 bases to trimming and J lost 1 base, with 13 bases between them. Germline CDR1 and CDR2: SGDLS and YYNGEE. The CDR3 totals 14 residues. The DNA for the CDR3 is TGTGCCAGCAACCCAGCGGGTCTCCAAGAGACCCAGTACTTC. Protein product: CASNPAGLQETQYF.

V is TRBV30 and J is TRBJ1-5; D not resolved. Trimming cost V 0 bases and J 2 bases, with 14 bases left between them. CDR1 is GTSNPN and CDR2 is SVGIG in the germline V gene (reference sequence). The CDR3 sequence is 16 residues long. The DNA for the CDR3 is TGTGCCTGGAGTGTTATAAGGTCGGGAGGCAATCAGCCCCAGCATTTT. Amino acids: CAWSVIRSGGNQPQHF.

The V call is TRBV5-6, the J call TRBJ1-2; TRBD1 aligns across 7 bases. This CDR3 has 14 amino acids. Germline CDR1 reads SGHDT; CDR2 reads YYEEEE. V lost 2 bases to trimming and J lost 3 bases; unmatched junction nucleotides: 4. The CDR3 nucleotides read TGTGCCAGCAGCTTTACAGGGGCCTACTATGGCTACACCTTC. As protein: CASSFTGAYYGYTF.

The genes are TRBV5-4 and TRBJ2-5; TRBD2 agrees at 9 bases. Germline V lookup: CDR1 SGHNT, CDR2 YYREEE (reference sequence). V lost 2 bases and J lost 1; bases outside the gene matches: 6. The CDR3 runs to 16 residues. The chain's CDR3 is CASSLGSGRPQETQYF. CDR3 sequence (DNA): TGTGCCAGCAGCTTAGGGAGCGGGAGGCCCCAAGAGACCCAGTACTTC.

This chain connects TRBV5-1 to TRBJ2-3; TRBD2 aligns across 10 bases. Germline values: CDR1 SGHRS, CDR2 YFSETQ. The ends lost 4 bases at V and 0 bases at J; junction bases unmatched: 8. This CDR3 comprises 17 residues. The CDR3 loop is CASSLGTSVASTDTQYF. The CDR3 coding sequence is TGCGCCAGCAGCCTCGGGACTAGCGTTGCTAGCACAGATACGCAGTATTTT.

V is TRBV15 and J is TRBJ2-2; 10 bases agree with TRBD2. Trimming at V came to 0 bases and at J to 5 bases, leaving 6 bases not matched to a gene. Germline-derived CDR1 and CDR2 are LNHNV and YYDKDF (reference sequence). This CDR3 has 17 residues. The DNA for the CDR3 is TGTGCCACCAGCAGAGATGAAGCGGGAGGGCGGACCGGGGAGCTGTTTTTT. Translated: CATSRDEAGGRTGELFF.

This clone has only one observation. The genes are TRBV7-9 and TRBJ2-1, with 8 bases that match TRBD2. This CDR3 has 15 amino acids. Germline lookup yields CDR1 SEHNR and CDR2 FQNEAQ (reference sequence). V dropped 5 bases and J dropped 2; count of bases not matched to a gene: 5. CDR3 DNA: TGTGCCAGCAGCATGACTAGCGCAACCTACAATGAGCAGTTCTTC. Protein sequence: CASSMTSATYNEQFF. Complete variable domain (other parts from reference TRBV7-9 and TRBJ2-1): DTGVSQNPRHKITKRGQNVTFRCDPISEHNRLYWYRQTLGQGPEFLTYFQNEAQLEKSRLLSDRFSAERPKGSFSTLEIQRTEQGDSAMYLCASSMTSATYNEQFFGPGTRLTVL.

This chain links TRBV7-9 with TRBJ2-7, with TRBD2 as a possible D gene (6 bases). The CDR3 length is 15 residues. Germline CDR1 is SEHNR and CDR2 is FQNEAQ (reference sequence). Trimming took 4 bases from V and 0 from J, leaving 13 bases between them. In DNA, the CDR3 is TGTGCCAGCAGCTCCCCGCTCGGGAGCTCCTACGAGCAGTACTTC. Its translation: CASSSPLGSSYEQYF.

This sequence joins TRBV5-1 and TRBJ1-1, with D perhaps matching TRBD1 (6 bases). The V end was cut by 4 bases, the J end by 4 bases, with 14 bases between. The CDR3 totals 14 residues. CDR1 is SGHRS, CDR2 YFSETQ, per germline. CDR3 DNA: TGCGCCAGCAGCCTACAGGGAACAGGCACTGAAGCTTTCTTT. The encoded protein is CASSLQGTGTEAFF.

The chain combines TRBV5-1 with TRBJ2-5, with TRBD1 matching over 7 bases. With 4 bases clipped from V and 3 bases from J, the junction kept 0 bases outside the gene matches. The length of the CDR3 is 12 residues. Per the germline V gene, CDR1 is SGHRS and CDR2 is YFSETQ. CDR3 nucleotide sequence: TGCGCCAGCAGCGACAGGGAAGAGACCCAGTACTTC. It specifies CASSDREETQYF.

The chain has TRBV7-6 and TRBJ2-1; 12 nucleotides align to TRBD2. This CDR3 is 15 amino acids long. Germline values: CDR1 SGHVS, CDR2 FNYEAQ. J gave up 8 bases and V 1 base, and 3 bases lay outside the gene matches. The CDR3, as DNA: TGTGCCAGCAGCTTAGGACTAGCGGGAGCCGATGAGCAGTTCTTC. Its translation is CASSLGLAGADEQFF.

The V gene is TRBV7-9, the J gene TRBJ2-1; 8 bases agree with TRBD2. V lost 0 bases to trimming and J lost 4 bases; unmatched junction nucleotides: 5. The germline gives CDR1 SEHNR, CDR2 FQNEAQ (reference sequence). The CDR3 is 16 amino acids. CDR3 nucleotides: TGTGCCAGCAGCTTAGCGGGATCGGGGGGGTACAATGAGCAGTTCTTC. Its protein is CASSLAGSGGYNEQFF.